The present TCR beta chain was sequenced within a study of breast tumors, draining lymph nodes, adjacent tissues (dated by TCRdb to about 2016). Some background on the complete study: TCR beta repertoires were compared across tumor, adjacent nontumor tissue and axillary lymph nodes obtained from breast cancer patients. In human breast cancer, the study set out to evaluate how tumor, surrounding tissue and draining lymph node repertoires relate to one another and whether T cells may move between these sites. Beyond this particular receptor, the publication reports: The data were considered consistent with most tumor T cells being derived from the lymph node and subsequently expanding within tumor tissue. The conclusion that tumor T cells originate in lymph nodes was framed as consistent with a hypothesis rather than directly demonstrated. Tumor and nontumor tissue repertoires were significantly more similar in luminal-like than in basal-like breast cancer. Tumor T-cell repertoires showed less diversity than lymph node repertoires and more diversity than nontumor tissue repertoires, and tumor T-cell repertoires showed preferential V and J gene usage.

Its CDR3 holds 16 amino acids, cysteine through phenylalanine. CDR3 DNA is the only sequence kept; it has 48 bases, read in frame from the first base. V is reduced by 5 bases and J by 2 bases, leaving a spacing of 16 bases between them. Looking up the germline V gene yields CDR1 MNHEY and CDR2 SVGAGI. The sequencing machine was an Illumina HiSeq 2000. TCR beta chain libraries were generated by multiplex PCR amplification. The amplified TCR beta chain products were analyzed by high-throughput sequencing. TCRdb ran its own pipeline on the public reads, namely fastp trimming at Q25 and MiXCR clone calling, and kept in-frame beta chains. Each record represents a unique CDR3 protein, reported with the most common genes and DNA among its rows. The sample yields about 53,000 distinct CDR3 sequences; roughly 39% were counted once. Of the sample, roughly a tenth falls within the top ten clones. Worth noting for this clonotype: No cognate antigen has been identified for it. No base qualities exist here, and no much larger clone lies one base off it.

What was sequenced was breast tumor tissue. The chain joins TRBV6-5 to TRBJ1-3, with the D segment identity uncertain. The receptor's source is a female donor with breast cancer. Some clones in this sample may be carry-over from other donors' samples. The CDR3 region has the sequence CASSPRGSVPGNTIYF. The DNA sequence is TGTGCCAGCAGTCCCCGGGGATCCGTCCCTGGAAACACCATATATTTT.